These 24 T cell receptor beta chains share one sample of origin, sequenced in a study of cytomegalovirus exposure and HLA in healthy donors. Vbeta (60) and Jbeta (13) primers were used in the PCR. Assay: immunoSEQ multiplex PCR; the TCRdb copy retains only in-frame clones and omits some. The data hold under 200,000 clones, with 68% observed a single time. The sequencing sample was made of PBMCs. These receptor sequences come from a woman between 35 and 50 years old in good health and CMV-seropositive.

In DNA, the CDR3 is TGTGCCAGCAGTTTAGTGCAGGGACAAACTGAAGCTTTCTTT. Protein sequence: CASSLVQGQTEAFF. The chain joins TRBV28 to TRBJ1-1; maybe TRBD1 (6 bases). There are 14 residues in the CDR3. With 2 bases removed from V and 5 bases from J, the gap between germline ends came to 12 bases. CDR1 is MDHEN and CDR2 is SYDVKM in the germline V gene.

The J gene is TRBJ1-1, the V gene TRBV27, with a tentative D call TRBD1 (5 bases). The CDR3 is made up of 13 amino acids. The germline V gene has CDR1 MNHEY and CDR2 SMNVEV (reference sequence). Between the trimmed V and J ends, which lost 4 bases and 6 bases, there was a span of 12 bases. Here the CDR3 reads CASSSDSSSEAFF. The DNA of the CDR3 is TGTGCCAGCAGTTCTGACAGTAGCTCTGAAGCTTTCTTT.

J is TRBJ2-1 and V is TRBV7-9, with D possibly TRBD2 on 6 matching bases. The V end was cut by 5 bases, the J end by 4 bases, with 9 bases between. This CDR3 spans 13 amino acids. Germline CDR1 is SEHNR and CDR2 is FQNEAQ (reference sequence). The CDR3 loop is CASSRTTYNEQFF. As DNA, the CDR3 is TGTGCCAGCAGCCGGACTACATACAATGAGCAGTTCTTC. The whole variable domain, remainder taken from reference TRBV7-9 and TRBJ2-1, is DTGVSQNPRHKITKRGQNVTFRCDPISEHNRLYWYRQTLGQGPEFLTYFQNEAQLEKSRLLSDRFSAERPKGSFSTLEIQRTEQGDSAMYLCASSRTTYNEQFFGPGTRLTVL.

The rearrangement links TRBV5-1 to TRBJ1-3; no definite D call. V lost 0 bases and J lost 4, with 8 bases in between. CDR1 is SGHRS, CDR2 YFSETQ, per germline. This CDR3 spans 14 amino acids. CDR3 sequence: CASSLGTEGNTIYF. CDR3 coding DNA: TGCGCCAGCAGCTTGGGGACTGAAGGAAACACCATATATTTT. The full variable domain, in which reference TRBV5-1 and TRBJ1-3 provide the parts outside the CDR3, is KAGVTQTPRYLIKTRGQQVTLSCSPISGHRSVSWYQQTPGQGLQFLFEYFSETQRNKGNFPGRFSGRQFSNSRSEMNVSTLELGDSALYLCASSLGTEGNTIYFGEGSWLTVV.

V gene TRBV7-2 combines with J gene TRBJ2-5; TRBD2 aligns across 9 bases. The CDR3 totals 16 residues. V shed 3 bases, J shed 1 base, and the junction held 6 bases outside the gene matches. Germline loops: CDR1 SGHTA, CDR2 FQGNSA. As DNA, the CDR3 is TGTGCCAGCAGCTTGTCAGCGGGGGGCATCCAAGAGACCCAGTACTTC. It is translated as CASSLSAGGIQETQYF.

The chain is built from TRBV6-5 and TRBJ1-1; a possible D gene is TRBD1 (6 bases). Deletions cut 1 base from V and 0 bases from J, with 9 bases between. Germline loops: CDR1 MNHEY, CDR2 SVGAGI. The CDR3 runs 15 residues. The DNA of the CDR3 is TGTGCCAGCAGTTACTATAGACAGGTGAACACTGAAGCTTTCTTT. Encoded protein: CASSYYRQVNTEAFF.

The chain carries TRBV18 and TRBJ2-7; 7 bases are shared with TRBD1. Germline V gene data show CDR1 as KGHSH and CDR2 as LQKENI. This CDR3 has 13 amino acids. Trimming cost V 2 bases and J 5 bases; bases outside gene matches: 3. DNA of the CDR3: TGTGCCAGCTCACCAGACAGGGACCACGAGCAGTACTTC. It yields the protein CASSPDRDHEQYF.

This clone has just one count. The chain uses TRBV28 and TRBJ1-5; no firm D call. Germline CDR1 MDHEN, CDR2 SYDVKM. This CDR3 region has 13 residues. The V end lost 7 bases, the J end lost 6 bases, and 13 bases lay between the germline ends. CDR3 region: CASKEGSPQPQHF. The CDR3 DNA is TGTGCCAGCAAGGAGGGCAGCCCTCAGCCCCAGCATTTT.

The chain links TRBV10-3 to TRBJ1-2, with D unclear. V gave up 4 bases and J gave up 1 base, with 10 bases separating them. The germline V gene encodes CDR1 ENHRY and CDR2 SYGVKD. There are 14 residues in the CDR3. CDR3 nucleotides: TGTGCCATCAGTGGTCCTGAGATTAACTATGGCTACACCTTC. Amino acid sequence: CAISGPEINYGYTF.

This chain connects TRBV7-2 to TRBJ2-7, with 16 bases lining up with TRBD2. From germline, CDR1 is SGHTA and CDR2 FQGNSA. Trimming took 5 bases from V and 3 from J; bases not matched to a gene: 7. The CDR3 contains 17 residues. CDR3 sequence reads: CASSLGLAGGPSYEQYF. The CDR3 coding sequence is TGTGCCAGCAGCCTGGGACTAGCGGGGGGGCCAAGCTACGAGCAGTACTTC.

The genes are TRBV28 and TRBJ2-2; 7 bases match TRBD2. The trim removed 3 bases at V and 3 bases at J, leaving 4 bases unmatched. The V gene's germline CDR1 is MDHEN and CDR2 SYDVKM. This CDR3 is built from 15 residues. The CDR3 region is CASSFTSAYTGELFF. The DNA for the CDR3 is TGTGCCAGCAGTTTTACTAGCGCCTACACCGGGGAGCTGTTTTTT.

This clone has just a few counts. The chain uses TRBV6-1 and TRBJ2-1; D might be TRBD1 (6 bases). This CDR3 region has 14 residues. V lost 5 bases and J lost 6, with 14 bases in between. From germline, CDR1 is MNHNS and CDR2 SASEGT. Here the CDR3 reads CASSRRGRGNEQFF. In DNA form, the CDR3 reads TGTGCCAGCAGTCGCAGGGGAAGAGGCAATGAGCAGTTCTTC.

The chain joins TRBV6-6 to TRBJ1-2, with D hard to call. The CDR3 covers 12 residues. CDR1 and CDR2 (germline): MNHNY, SVGAGI (reference sequence). V gave up 2 bases and J gave up 7 bases, with 8 bases separating them. The CDR3 region is CASSYQAAGYTF. The DNA for the CDR3 is TGTGCCAGCAGTTACCAGGCAGCTGGCTACACCTTC.

V gene TRBV19 combines with J gene TRBJ1-3, with 9 bases aligning to TRBD1. J gave up 4 bases and V 5 bases, and 3 bases lay outside the gene matches. Germline-derived CDR1 and CDR2 are LNHDA and SQIVND (reference sequence). The CDR3 has 14 amino acids. CDR3 DNA sequence: TGTGCCAGTAGTTCGGGACAGGGAGGAAACACCATATATTTT. Translating it yields CASSSGQGGNTIYF.

This clone was counted once. The V call is TRBV4-1, the J call TRBJ2-5, with D maybe TRBD1 (5 bases). Per the germline V gene, CDR1 is MGHRA and CDR2 is YSYEKL. Trimming left V 0 bases short and J 0 bases short, with 8 bases between. The length of the CDR3 is 15 residues. The CDR3 spells CASSQDRENQETQYF. In DNA form, the CDR3 reads TGCGCCAGCAGCCAAGACAGGGAAAACCAAGAGACCCAGTACTTC.

The chain has TRBV9 and TRBJ2-7; possibly TRBD2 for D (5 bases). Germline loops: CDR1 SGDLS, CDR2 YYNGEE. With 1 base removed from V and 1 base from J, the gap between germline ends came to 18 bases. The CDR3 runs to 17 residues. CDR3 bases: TGTGCCAGCAGCGTAAAGGTTGGCGGCGGAGGTTCCTACGAGCAGTACTTC. Its protein product is CASSVKVGGGGSYEQYF. Supplemented by reference TRBV9 and TRBJ2-7, the full variable domain reads DSGVTQTPKHLITATGQRVTLRCSPRSGDLSVYWYQQSLDQGLQFLIQYYNGEERAKGNILERFSAQQFPDLHSELNLSSLELGDSALYFCASSVKVGGGGSYEQYFGPGTRLTVT.

V gene TRBV7-9 combines with J gene TRBJ2-2; 8 bases align to TRBD1. Germline CDR1 is SEHNR and CDR2 is FQNEAQ (reference sequence). CDR3 length: 15 amino acids. V lost 5 bases and J lost 4; bases outside the gene matches: 6. CDR3 DNA sequence: TGTGCCAGCAGCCCCGGACAGGGTTCCACCGGGGAGCTGTTTTTT. Its protein is CASSPGQGSTGELFF. The variable domain in full, with the rest retrieved from reference TRBV7-9 and TRBJ2-2, is DTGVSQNPRHKITKRGQNVTFRCDPISEHNRLYWYRQTLGQGPEFLTYFQNEAQLEKSRLLSDRFSAERPKGSFSTLEIQRTEQGDSAMYLCASSPGQGSTGELFFGEGSRLTVL.

This chain connects TRBV25-1 to TRBJ1-4, with D tentatively TRBD1 (5 bases). The length of the CDR3 is 18 residues. The germline CDR1 and CDR2 sequences are MGHDK and SYGVNS. Trimming left V 1 base short and J 0 bases short, with 15 bases between. This chain's CDR3 is CASSELGEGPATNEKLFF. The CDR3 bases are TGTGCCAGCAGTGAATTAGGGGAGGGGCCCGCAACTAATGAAAAACTGTTTTTT.

This rearrangement joins TRBV19 to TRBJ1-5; 7 bases map to TRBD1. The CDR3 length is 15 residues. Germline V lookup: CDR1 LNHDA, CDR2 SQIVND (reference sequence). V lost 6 bases to trimming and J lost 0 bases; unmatched junction nucleotides: 5. CDR3 nucleotides: TGTGCCAGTAGCCGCGGGACAGATAGCAATCAGCCCCAGCATTTT. Its protein is CASSRGTDSNQPQHF.

The chain's CDR3 is CASSLGSSNTEAFF. DNA for the CDR3: TGTGCCAGCAGCTTGGGGAGTTCGAACACTGAAGCTTTCTTT. The rearrangement joins TRBV5-5 to TRBJ1-1; no clear D gene. This CDR3 region has 14 residues. Germline values: CDR1 SGHKS, CDR2 YYEKEE (reference sequence). Trimming removed 0 bases at V and 1 base at J, with 7 bases between. The whole variable domain, filled in from reference TRBV5-5 and TRBJ1-1, reads DAGVTQSPTHLIKTRGQQVTLRCSPISGHKSVSWYQQVLGQGPQFIFQYYEKEERGRGNFPDRFSARQFPNYSSELNVNALLLGDSALYLCASSLGSSNTEAFFGQGTRLTVV.

The chain links TRBV19 to TRBJ2-1, with a tentative D call TRBD2 (7 bases). Trimming stripped 3 bases from V and 8 bases from J, with 11 bases between. The length of the CDR3 is 13 residues. The germline gives CDR1 LNHDA, CDR2 SQIVND (reference sequence). DNA of the CDR3: TGTGCCAGTAGTATGGAGGGGGGGGATGAGCAGTTCTTC. Amino acids: CASSMEGGDEQFF.

The rearrangement uses TRBV6-1 and TRBJ1-2; maybe TRBD1 (6 bases). The CDR3 covers 15 residues. The germline V gene encodes CDR1 MNHNS and CDR2 SASEGT. The germline V and J ends were trimmed by 2 bases and 4 bases, with 14 bases remaining between them. The CDR3, as DNA: TGTGCCAGCAGTGAATTCGGGGGCGGGGGCTATGGCTACACCTTC. Translating gives CASSEFGGGGYGYTF.

V gene TRBV4-3 combines with J gene TRBJ2-5, with 11 bases identical to TRBD2. TRBJ2-7 matches the DNA end more closely, so the J call is doubtful. The CDR3 spans 18 residues. CDR1 and CDR2 from the germline V gene are LGHNA and YSLEER. The DNA of the CDR3 is TGCGCCAGCAGCCAAGTACTAGCGGGAGTTCCGAGCTCCTACGAGCAGTACTTC. This translates into CASSQVLAGVPSSYEQYF.

CDR3 residues: CASSLPLSFNEKLFF. CDR3 in DNA: TGTGCCAGCAGCCTTCCCCTGTCCTTTAATGAAAAACTGTTTTTT. The chain has TRBV28 and TRBJ1-4; D gene uncertain. CDR3 size: 15 residues. CDR1 and CDR2 from the germline V gene are MDHEN and SYDVKM. V was trimmed by 6 bases and J by 4 bases, leaving 15 bases between them.